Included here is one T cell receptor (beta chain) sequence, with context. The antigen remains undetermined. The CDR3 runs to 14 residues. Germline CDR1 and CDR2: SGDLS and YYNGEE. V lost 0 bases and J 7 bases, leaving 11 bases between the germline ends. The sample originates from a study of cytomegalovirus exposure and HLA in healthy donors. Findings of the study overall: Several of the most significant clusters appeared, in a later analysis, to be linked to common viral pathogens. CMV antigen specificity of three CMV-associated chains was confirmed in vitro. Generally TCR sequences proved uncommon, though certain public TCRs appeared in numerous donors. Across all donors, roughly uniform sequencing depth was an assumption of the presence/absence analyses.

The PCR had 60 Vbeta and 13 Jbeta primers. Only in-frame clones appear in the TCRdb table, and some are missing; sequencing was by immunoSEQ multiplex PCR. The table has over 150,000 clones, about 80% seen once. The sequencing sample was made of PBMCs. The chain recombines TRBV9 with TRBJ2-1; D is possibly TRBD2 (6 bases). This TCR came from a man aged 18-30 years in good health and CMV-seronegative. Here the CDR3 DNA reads TGTGCCAGCAGCGTAGTCGTGGAGGGGAATGAGCAGTTCTTC. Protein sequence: CASSVVVEGNEQFF. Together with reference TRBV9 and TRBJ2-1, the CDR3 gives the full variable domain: DSGVTQTPKHLITATGQRVTLRCSPRSGDLSVYWYQQSLDQGLQFLIQYYNGEERAKGNILERFSAQQFPDLHSELNLSSLELGDSALYFCASSVVVEGNEQFFGPGTRLTVL.